This TCR beta chain was recorded in a study of blood T cell repertoires in COVID-19. Study at large: The study drew acute and convalescent COVID-19 samples from the United States, Italy and Spain. T cells, B-cell-depleted T cells, or PBMCs supplied cDNA or gDNA.

The germline V gene has CDR1 LNHDA and CDR2 SQIVND (reference sequence). V was pared by 4 bases and J by 12 bases, with 19 bases between. There are 14 residues in the CDR3. Only in-frame clones appear in the TCRdb table, and some are missing; sequencing was by immunoSEQ multiplex PCR. The sample yields 300,000 or so clones, around 83% seen once. The chain couples TRBV19 to TRBJ2-1; perhaps TRBD2 as D (6 bases). Sequencing was performed on peripheral blood. The receptor comes from a woman aged 45-65 years with acute or convalescent COVID-19. CDR3 loop: CASSKGGTSGSQFF. CDR3 DNA sequence: TGTGCCAGTAGTAAGGGCGGGACGTCGGGTTCGCAGTTCTTC.